This note documents a single TCR beta chain sequence. The data stem from a study of T cell responses to AZD1222 COVID-19 vaccine. CDR1 and CDR2 (germline): SGHRS, YFSETQ. V lost 0 bases and J lost 10, with 12 bases in between. This CDR3 comprises 13 residues. Profiled with immunoSEQ multiplex PCR; TCRdb holds only in-frame clones, not every one. Of around 150,000 clones listed, about 92% were seen once; the top ten hold approximately 3.5%. The V call is TRBV5-1, the J call TRBJ2-3; no clear D. The material sequenced was peripheral blood, taken 28 days after the second AZD1222 dose. The receptor was derived from an adult who received the AZD1222 COVID-19 vaccine. CDR3: CASSLDSTLAQYF. The DNA of the CDR3 is TGCGCCAGCAGCTTGGACTCCACGCTGGCGCAGTATTTT. Filled out from reference TRBV5-1 and TRBJ2-3, the complete variable domain reads KAGVTQTPRYLIKTRGQQVTLSCSPISGHRSVSWYQQTPGQGLQFLFEYFSETQRNKGNFPGRFSGRQFSNSRSEMNVSTLELGDSALYLCASSLDSTLAQYFGPGTRLTVL.